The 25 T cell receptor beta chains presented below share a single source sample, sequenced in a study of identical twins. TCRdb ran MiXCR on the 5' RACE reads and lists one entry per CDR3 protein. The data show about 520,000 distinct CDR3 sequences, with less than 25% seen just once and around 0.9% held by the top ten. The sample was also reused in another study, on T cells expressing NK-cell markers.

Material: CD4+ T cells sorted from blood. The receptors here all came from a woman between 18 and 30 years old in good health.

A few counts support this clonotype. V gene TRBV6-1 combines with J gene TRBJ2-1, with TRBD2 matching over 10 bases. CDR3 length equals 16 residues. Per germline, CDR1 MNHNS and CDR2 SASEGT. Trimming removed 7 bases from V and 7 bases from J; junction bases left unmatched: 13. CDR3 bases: TGTGCCAGCACCCAAACCGGGACTAGCGTCGGTAATGAGCAGTTCTTC. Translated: CASTQTGTSVGNEQFF.

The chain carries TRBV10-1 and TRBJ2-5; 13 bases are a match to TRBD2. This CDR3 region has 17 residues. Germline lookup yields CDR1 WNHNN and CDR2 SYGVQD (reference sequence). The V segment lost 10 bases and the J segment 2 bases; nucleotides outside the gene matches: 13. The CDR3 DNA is TGCGCCACCGCTTTCACAACGGGACTAGCGGGACAAGAGACCCAGTACTTC. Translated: CATAFTTGLAGQETQYF.

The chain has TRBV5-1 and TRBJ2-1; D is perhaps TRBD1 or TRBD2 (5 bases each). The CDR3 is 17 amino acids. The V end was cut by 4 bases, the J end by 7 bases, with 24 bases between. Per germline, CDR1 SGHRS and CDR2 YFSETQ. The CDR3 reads CASSPWPRGPLGNEQFF. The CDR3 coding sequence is TGCGCCAGCAGCCCATGGCCCCGGGGACCCCTTGGGAATGAGCAGTTCTTC.

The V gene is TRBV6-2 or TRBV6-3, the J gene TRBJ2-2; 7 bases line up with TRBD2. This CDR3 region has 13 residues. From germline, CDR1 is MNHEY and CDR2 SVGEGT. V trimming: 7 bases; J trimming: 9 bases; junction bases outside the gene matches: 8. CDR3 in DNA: TGTGCCAGCACCTACTTGACTAGCCGGGAGCTGTTTTTT. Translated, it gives CASTYLTSRELFF.

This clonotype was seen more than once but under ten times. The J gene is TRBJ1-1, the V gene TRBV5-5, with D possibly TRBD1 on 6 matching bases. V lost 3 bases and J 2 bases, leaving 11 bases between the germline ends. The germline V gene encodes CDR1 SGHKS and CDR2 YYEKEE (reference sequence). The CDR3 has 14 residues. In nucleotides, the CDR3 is TGTGCCAGCAGCTGGCGGGGGCTCAACACTGAAGCTTTCTTT. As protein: CASSWRGLNTEAFF.

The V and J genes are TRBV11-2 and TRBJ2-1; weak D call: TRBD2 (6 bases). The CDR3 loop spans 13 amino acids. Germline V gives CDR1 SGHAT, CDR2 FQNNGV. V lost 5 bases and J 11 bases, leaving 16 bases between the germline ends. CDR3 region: CASSLVGDLQQFF. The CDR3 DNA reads TGTGCCAGCAGCCTCGTGGGGGACTTACAGCAGTTCTTC.

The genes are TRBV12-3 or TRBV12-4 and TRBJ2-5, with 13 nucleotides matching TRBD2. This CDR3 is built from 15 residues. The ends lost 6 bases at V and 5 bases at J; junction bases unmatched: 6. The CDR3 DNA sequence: TGTGCCAGCAGACAACTAGCGGGGGGGGCGGAGACCCAGTACTTC. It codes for CASRQLAGGAETQYF.

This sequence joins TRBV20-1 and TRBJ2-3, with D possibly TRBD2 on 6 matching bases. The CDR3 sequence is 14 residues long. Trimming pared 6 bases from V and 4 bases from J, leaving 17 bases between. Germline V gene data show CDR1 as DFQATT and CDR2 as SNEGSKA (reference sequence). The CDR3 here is CSARDSGDPDTQYF. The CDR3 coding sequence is TGCAGTGCCAGGGATTCGGGAGATCCAGATACGCAGTATTTT.

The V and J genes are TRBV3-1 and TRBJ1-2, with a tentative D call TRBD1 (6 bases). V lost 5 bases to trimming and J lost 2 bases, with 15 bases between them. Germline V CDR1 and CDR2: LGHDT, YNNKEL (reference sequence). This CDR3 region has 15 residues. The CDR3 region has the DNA TGTGCCAGCAGCTCCTCAGTAGGGGGAAACTATGGCTACACCTTC. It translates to CASSSSVGGNYGYTF.

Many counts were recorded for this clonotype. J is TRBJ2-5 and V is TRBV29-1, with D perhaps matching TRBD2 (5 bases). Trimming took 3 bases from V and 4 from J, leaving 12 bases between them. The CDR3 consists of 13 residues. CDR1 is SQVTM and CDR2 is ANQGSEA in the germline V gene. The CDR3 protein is CSVDPGKRETQYF. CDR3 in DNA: TGCAGCGTTGATCCGGGGAAGCGAGAGACCCAGTACTTC.

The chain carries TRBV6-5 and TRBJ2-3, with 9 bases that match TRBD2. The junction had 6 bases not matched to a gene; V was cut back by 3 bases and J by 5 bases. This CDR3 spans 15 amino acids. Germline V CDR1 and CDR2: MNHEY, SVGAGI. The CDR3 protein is CASSYSGGHGDTQYF. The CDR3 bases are TGTGCCAGCAGTTATAGCGGGGGACATGGAGATACGCAGTATTTT.

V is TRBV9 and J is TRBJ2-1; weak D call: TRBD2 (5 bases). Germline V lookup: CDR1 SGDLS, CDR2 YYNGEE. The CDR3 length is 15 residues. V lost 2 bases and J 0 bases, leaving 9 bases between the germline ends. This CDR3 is CASSVDYPSYNEQFF. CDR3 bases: TGTGCCAGCAGCGTTGACTACCCCTCCTACAATGAGCAGTTCTTC.

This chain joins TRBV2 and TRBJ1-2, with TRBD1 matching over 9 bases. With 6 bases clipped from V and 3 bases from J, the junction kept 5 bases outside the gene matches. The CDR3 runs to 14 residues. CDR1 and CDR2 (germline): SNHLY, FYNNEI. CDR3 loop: CASSNRGQHYGYTF. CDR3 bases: TGTGCCAGCAGCAACAGGGGGCAACACTATGGCTACACCTTC. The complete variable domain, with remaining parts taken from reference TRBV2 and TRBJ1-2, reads EPEVTQTPSHQVTQMGQEVILRCVPISNHLYFYWYRQILGQKVEFLVSFYNNEISEKSEIFDDQFSVERPDGSNFTLKIRSTKLEDSAMYFCASSNRGQHYGYTFGSGTRLTVV.

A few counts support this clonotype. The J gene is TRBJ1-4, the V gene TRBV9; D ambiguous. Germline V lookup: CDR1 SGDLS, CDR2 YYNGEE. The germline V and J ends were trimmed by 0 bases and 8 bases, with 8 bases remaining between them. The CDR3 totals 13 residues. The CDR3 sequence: CASSVGPWEKLFF. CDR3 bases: TGTGCCAGCAGCGTAGGACCTTGGGAAAAACTGTTTTTT.

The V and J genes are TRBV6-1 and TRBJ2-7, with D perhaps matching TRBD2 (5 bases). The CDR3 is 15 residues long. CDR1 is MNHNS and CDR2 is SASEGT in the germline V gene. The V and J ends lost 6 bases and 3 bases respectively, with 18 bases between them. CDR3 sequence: CASSRAGQSDYEQYF. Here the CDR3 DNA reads TGTGCCAGCAGCCGCGCGGGCCAATCTGACTACGAGCAGTACTTC.

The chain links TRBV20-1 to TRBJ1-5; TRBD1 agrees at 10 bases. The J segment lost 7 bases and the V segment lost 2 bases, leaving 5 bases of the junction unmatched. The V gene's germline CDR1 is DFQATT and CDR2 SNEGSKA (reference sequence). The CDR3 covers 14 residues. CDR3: CSARTTGGGQPQHF. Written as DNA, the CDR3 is TGCAGTGCTAGAACGACAGGGGGCGGGCAGCCCCAGCATTTT.

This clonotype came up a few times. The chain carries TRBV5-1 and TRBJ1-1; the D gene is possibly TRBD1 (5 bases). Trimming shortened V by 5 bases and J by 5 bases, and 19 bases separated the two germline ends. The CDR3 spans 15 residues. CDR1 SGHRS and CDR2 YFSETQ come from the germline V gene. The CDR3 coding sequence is TGCGCCAGCAGGGGAGCGAAGGGGTTTTGGACTGAAGCTTTCTTT. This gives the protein CASRGAKGFWTEAFF.

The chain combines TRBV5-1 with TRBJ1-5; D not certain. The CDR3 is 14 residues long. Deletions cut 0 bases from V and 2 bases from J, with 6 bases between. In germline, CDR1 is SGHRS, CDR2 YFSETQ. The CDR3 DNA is TGCGCCAGCAGCTTGGGGGAGCGCAATCAGCCCCAGCATTTT. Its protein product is CASSLGERNQPQHF. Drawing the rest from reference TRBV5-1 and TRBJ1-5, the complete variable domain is KAGVTQTPRYLIKTRGQQVTLSCSPISGHRSVSWYQQTPGQGLQFLFEYFSETQRNKGNFPGRFSGRQFSNSRSEMNVSTLELGDSALYLCASSLGERNQPQHFGDGTRLSIL.

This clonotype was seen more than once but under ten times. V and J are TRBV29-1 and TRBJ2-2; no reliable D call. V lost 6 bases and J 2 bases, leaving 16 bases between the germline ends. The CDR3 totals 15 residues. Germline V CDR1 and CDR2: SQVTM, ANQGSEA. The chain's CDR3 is CSVPKDRANTGELFF. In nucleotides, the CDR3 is TGCAGCGTACCTAAGGACCGGGCCAACACCGGGGAGCTGTTTTTT.

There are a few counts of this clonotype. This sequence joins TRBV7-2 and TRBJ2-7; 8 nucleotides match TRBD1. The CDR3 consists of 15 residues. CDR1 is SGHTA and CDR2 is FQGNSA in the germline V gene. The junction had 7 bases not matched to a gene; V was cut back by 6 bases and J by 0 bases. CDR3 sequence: CASSPTGVNSYEQYF. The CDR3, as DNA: TGTGCCAGCAGTCCGACAGGGGTGAACTCCTACGAGCAGTACTTC.

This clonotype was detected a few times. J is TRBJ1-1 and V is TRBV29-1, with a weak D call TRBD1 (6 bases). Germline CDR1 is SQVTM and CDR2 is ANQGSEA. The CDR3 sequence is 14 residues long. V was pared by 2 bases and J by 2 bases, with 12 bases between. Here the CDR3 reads CSVERGARNTEAFF. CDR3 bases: TGCAGCGTTGAAAGGGGGGCGCGTAACACTGAAGCTTTCTTT.

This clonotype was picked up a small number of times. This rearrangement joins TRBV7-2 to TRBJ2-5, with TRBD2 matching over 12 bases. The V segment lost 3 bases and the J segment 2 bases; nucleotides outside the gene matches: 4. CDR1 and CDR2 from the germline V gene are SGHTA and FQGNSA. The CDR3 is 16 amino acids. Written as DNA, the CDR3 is TGTGCCAGCAGCTTGCCTAGCGGGGGGGCGCAAGAGACCCAGTACTTC. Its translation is CASSLPSGGAQETQYF.

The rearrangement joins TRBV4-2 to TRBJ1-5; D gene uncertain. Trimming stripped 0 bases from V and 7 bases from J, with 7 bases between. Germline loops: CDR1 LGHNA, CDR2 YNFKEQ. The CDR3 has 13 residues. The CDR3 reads CASSQDGSQPQHF. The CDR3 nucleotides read TGTGCCAGCAGCCAAGATGGGTCCCAGCCCCAGCATTTT.

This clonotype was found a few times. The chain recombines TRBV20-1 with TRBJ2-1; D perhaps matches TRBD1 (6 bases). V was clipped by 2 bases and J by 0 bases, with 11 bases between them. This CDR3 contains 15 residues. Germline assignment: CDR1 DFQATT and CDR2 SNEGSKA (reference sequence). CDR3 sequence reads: CSARIGTSSYNEQFF. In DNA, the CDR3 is TGCAGTGCTAGAATAGGGACAAGCTCCTACAATGAGCAGTTCTTC.

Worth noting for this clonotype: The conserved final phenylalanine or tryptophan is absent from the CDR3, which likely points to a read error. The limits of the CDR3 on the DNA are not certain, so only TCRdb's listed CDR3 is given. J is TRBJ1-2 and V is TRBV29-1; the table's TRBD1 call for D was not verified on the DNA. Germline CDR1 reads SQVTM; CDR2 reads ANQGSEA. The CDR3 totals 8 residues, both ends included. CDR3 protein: CSAGTGGS.